Listed here are 21 T cell receptor beta chains from one sample, sequenced in a study of T cell responses to AZD1222 COVID-19 vaccine. The data were produced by immunoSEQ multiplex PCR, yet TCRdb's version contains in-frame clones alone and is incomplete. The profile covers under 95,000 clones, with more than 75% appearing a single time and around 3% taken by the ten largest. The sample consisted of peripheral blood, taken on day 0 of AZD1222 vaccination. Receptor source: an adult in good health.

This sequence joins TRBV5-6 and TRBJ2-2, with TRBD2 as a possible D gene (5 bases). This CDR3 is built from 17 residues. Trimming cost V 4 bases and J 4 bases, with 20 bases left between them. Germline lookup yields CDR1 SGHDT and CDR2 YYEEEE. The CDR3 sequence: CASSPGRSYAGTGELFF. CDR3 in DNA: TGTGCCAGCAGCCCCGGTCGCAGTTACGCGGGCACCGGGGAGCTGTTTTTT.

The chain carries TRBV18 and TRBJ1-2; D gene ambiguous. Trimming took 2 bases from V and 3 from J, leaving 13 bases between them. This CDR3 has 15 residues. Per the germline V gene, CDR1 is KGHSH and CDR2 is LQKENI. The CDR3 protein is CASSPSRSWDYGYTF. CDR3 coding DNA: TGTGCCAGCTCACCATCCAGGAGTTGGGACTATGGCTACACCTTC.

CDR3 sequence: CASSEIGRVGAFF. The CDR3 DNA follows: TGCGCCAGCAGTGAGATTGGCAGGGTAGGAGCTTTCTTT. The chain has TRBV10-1 and TRBJ1-1, with D maybe TRBD1 (5 bases). The CDR3 has 13 residues. Per the germline V gene, CDR1 is WNHNN and CDR2 is SYGVQD (reference sequence). With 2 bases removed from V and 10 bases from J, the gap between germline ends came to 14 bases.

V usage is TRBV3-1 (or the pseudogene TRBV3-2) and J usage is TRBJ2-2, with D maybe TRBD2 (5 bases). V was shortened by 7 bases and J by 11 bases, with 23 bases between the two germline ends. Germline V gene lookup returns CDR1 LGHDT and CDR2 YNNKEL (reference sequence). This CDR3 region has 15 residues. The CDR3 spells CASTLGRGQMRELFF. The CDR3 bases are TGTGCCAGCACCCTTGGAAGAGGGCAGATGAGAGAGCTGTTTTTT.

The chain joins TRBV15 to TRBJ1-4; D ambiguous. CDR1 is LNHNV, CDR2 YYDKDF, per germline (reference sequence). The CDR3 consists of 16 residues. V lost 0 bases, J lost 2 bases, and 10 bases lay in between. The CDR3: CATSRDPTRTNEKLFF. In DNA, the CDR3 is TGTGCCACCAGCAGAGATCCCACACGTACTAATGAAAAACTGTTTTTT.

CDR3 in DNA: TGTGCCAGCAGTTCTAACGTGGCAGATACGCAGTATTTT. It yields the protein CASSSNVADTQYF. The rearrangement joins TRBV28 to TRBJ2-3; D gene unclear. Germline CDR1 and CDR2: MDHEN and SYDVKM. The CDR3 extends over 13 amino acids. Trimming cost V 4 bases and J 4 bases, with 9 bases left between them.

This clone was counted between two and nine times. The chain employs TRBV5-5 and TRBJ2-3, with 9 bases lining up with TRBD2. V gave up 6 bases and J gave up 3 bases; unmatched junction bases: 14. Germline V gives CDR1 SGHKS, CDR2 YYEKEE (reference sequence). The CDR3 has 17 amino acids. The DNA of the CDR3 is TGTGCCAGCATCGACCTCTTCGGCGGGAGGGCGACAGATACGCAGTATTTT. The encoded protein is CASIDLFGGRATDTQYF.

V and J are TRBV25-1 and TRBJ2-7; D is uncertain. Between the trimmed V and J ends, which lost 2 bases and 0 bases, there was a span of 11 bases. CDR1 is MGHDK and CDR2 is SYGVNS in the germline V gene. This CDR3 contains 15 residues. CDR3 residues: CASSEIGVNSYEQYF. CDR3 DNA: TGTGCCAGCAGTGAAATAGGCGTAAACTCCTACGAGCAGTACTTC.

V gene TRBV11-3 combines with J gene TRBJ2-7; D is possibly TRBD1 or TRBD2 (5 bases each). The germline V and J ends were trimmed by 2 bases and 2 bases, with 13 bases remaining between them. This CDR3 has 15 residues. From germline, CDR1 is SGHNT and CDR2 YENEEA. The CDR3 region has the DNA TGTGCCAGCAGCTTATCCGGGACGGGGACCTACGAGCAGTACTTC. Translation gives CASSLSGTGTYEQYF.

V and J are TRBV27 and TRBJ1-3; TRBD1 might be the D (5 bases). Germline values: CDR1 MNHEY, CDR2 SMNVEV (reference sequence). The length of the CDR3 is 14 residues. V shed 3 bases and J shed 2 bases, with 8 bases lying between them. The CDR3, as DNA: TGTGCCAGCAGTTTGTCGGGGGCTGGAAACACCATATATTTT. Its protein is CASSLSGAGNTIYF.

This clone was seen only a few times. The V call is TRBV7-9, the J call TRBJ1-5; TRBD1 aligns across 7 bases. The germline V gene encodes CDR1 SEHNR and CDR2 FQNEAQ (reference sequence). Trimming took 4 bases from V and 7 from J; bases not matched to a gene: 7. This CDR3 contains 14 residues. CDR3 amino acids: CASSSHRGSQPQHF. CDR3 DNA: TGTGCCAGCAGCTCCCACAGGGGCAGCCAGCCCCAGCATTTT. Using reference TRBV7-9 and TRBJ1-5 for the parts outside the CDR3, the full variable domain is DTGVSQNPRHKITKRGQNVTFRCDPISEHNRLYWYRQTLGQGPEFLTYFQNEAQLEKSRLLSDRFSAERPKGSFSTLEIQRTEQGDSAMYLCASSSHRGSQPQHFGDGTRLSIL.

Comment on this clone: At one boundary the junction diverges from the germline segment, which might be a read error. The V call is TRBV7-7, the J call TRBJ2-2; perhaps TRBD1 as D (6 bases). This CDR3 has 16 amino acids. Per germline, CDR1 SSHAT and CDR2 FNYEAQ (reference sequence). The CDR3 nucleotides are TGTGCTAGCAGCCGGACTCGGACAGACAACACCGGGGAGCTGTTTTTT. It translates to CASSRTRTDNTGELFF. Complete variable domain (other parts from reference TRBV7-7 and TRBJ2-2): GAGVSQSPRYKVTKRGQDVTLRCDPISSHATLYWYQQALGQGPEFLTYFNYEAQPDKSGLPSDRFSAERPEGSISTLTIQRTEQRDSAMYRCASSRTRTDNTGELFFGEGSRLTVL.

The DNA of the CDR3 is TGTGCCAGCAGCCACAAGTACACTGAAGCTTTCTTT. The encoded protein is CASSHKYTEAFF. The V gene is TRBV3-1 (or the pseudogene TRBV3-2), the J gene TRBJ1-1; D gene ambiguous. Trimming removed 3 bases from V and 3 bases from J, with 5 bases in between. The CDR3 totals 12 residues. Germline V lookup: CDR1 LGHDT, CDR2 YNNKEL (reference sequence).

The genes are TRBV21-1 and TRBJ1-5; TRBD1 was called by the table and not checked on the DNA. TRBV21-1 has pseudogene status. The CDR3 is made up of 12 amino acids. The CDR3 protein is CASSTGDQPQHF. In nucleotides, the CDR3 is TGTGCCAGCAGCACAGGGGATCAGCCCCAGCATTTT.

This clone turned up a few times. J is TRBJ1-2 and V is TRBV3-1 (or the pseudogene TRBV3-2); D is perhaps TRBD1 (5 bases). The CDR3 has 13 residues. The V end was cut by 0 bases, the J end by 7 bases, with 9 bases between. The V gene's germline CDR1 is LGHDT and CDR2 YNNKEL (reference sequence). The CDR3 sequence: CASSQDGHSGYTF. The CDR3, as DNA: TGTGCCAGCAGCCAAGATGGACACTCTGGCTACACCTTC.

The chain joins TRBV3-1 (or the pseudogene TRBV3-2) to TRBJ2-7; unclear D gene. Per germline, CDR1 LGHDT and CDR2 YNNKEL (reference sequence). The CDR3 sequence is 13 residues long. The V end lost 2 bases, the J end lost 7 bases, and 12 bases lay between the germline ends. The CDR3 DNA reads TGTGCCAGCAGCCAAAGCAGTTTTGGGGAGCAGTACTTC. Its translation: CASSQSSFGEQYF.

The V call is TRBV6-5, the J call TRBJ1-2, with TRBD1 as a possible D gene (5 bases). V lost 5 bases to trimming and J lost 8 bases, with 21 bases between them. This CDR3 comprises 15 residues. Germline CDR1 reads MNHEY; CDR2 reads SVGAGI. CDR3 sequence (DNA): TGTGCCAGCAGTAACACTGACAGAGGCTCCTTCGGCTACACCTTC. It specifies CASSNTDRGSFGYTF.

The chain joins TRBV12-3 or TRBV12-4 to TRBJ2-7; D is unresolved. Trimming removed 3 bases from V and 3 bases from J, with 6 bases in between. The CDR3 is made up of 12 amino acids. CDR3 region: CASSLENYEQYF. The DNA for the CDR3 is TGTGCCAGCAGTTTGGAGAACTACGAGCAGTACTTC.

Concerning this clone: At the DNA level, this CDR3 is encoded by other sequences in the same sample as well. The rearrangement links TRBV28 to TRBJ2-7; the D is unclear. The CDR3 loop spans 11 amino acids. Per the germline V gene, CDR1 is MDHEN and CDR2 is SYDVKM. Trimming cost V 2 bases and J 3 bases, with 2 bases left between them. CDR3 nucleotides: TGTGCCAGCAGTTTAAACTACGAGCAGTACTTC. It codes for CASSLNYEQYF.

The V gene is TRBV7-2, the J gene TRBJ2-3, with D maybe TRBD2 (6 bases). This CDR3 has 14 residues. Germline V gene lookup returns CDR1 SGHTA and CDR2 FQGNSA. V shed 5 bases and J shed 5 bases, with 14 bases lying between them. CDR3 bases: TGTGCCAGCAGCCAAAGACTAGGTGGAGATACGCAGTATTTT. This translates into CASSQRLGGDTQYF.

The chain couples TRBV3-1 (or the pseudogene TRBV3-2) to TRBJ2-7, with 8 nucleotides matching TRBD1. Germline assignment: CDR1 LGHDT and CDR2 YNNKEL (reference sequence). The CDR3 is 13 amino acids. V lost 6 bases to trimming and J lost 6 bases; unmatched junction nucleotides: 7. The CDR3 sequence: CASSPQGAVEQYF. Here the CDR3 DNA reads TGTGCCAGCAGTCCCCAGGGGGCGGTCGAGCAGTACTTC.